The 26 T cell receptor beta chains listed next were all sequenced from one sample in a study of cytomegalovirus exposure and HLA in healthy donors. The PCR used 60 Vbeta and 13 Jbeta primers. The data were produced by immunoSEQ multiplex PCR, yet TCRdb's version contains in-frame clones alone and is incomplete. The repertoire includes 210,000 or so clones, just over 75% of them detected once, and 2.5% to 3.5% sits in the top ten. Sequenced sample: PBMCs. These receptors originate from an older woman in good health and CMV-seropositive.

CDR3 in amino acids: CASRPLLEGRGYTF. CDR3 bases: TGTGCCAGCAGGCCGCTTCTGGAGGGGCGGGGCTACACCTTC. The V call is TRBV27, the J call TRBJ1-2; TRBD1 is a possible D gene (5 bases). Germline V gives CDR1 MNHEY, CDR2 SMNVEV (reference sequence). The CDR3 loop spans 14 amino acids. Trimming removed 6 bases at V and 8 bases at J, with 19 bases between.

In the case of this clone: A junction boundary mismatches the germline segment, possibly from a read error. The chain is built from TRBV5-4 and TRBJ2-2; 9 nucleotides align to TRBD1. CDR1 and CDR2 from the germline V gene are SGHNT and YYREEE (reference sequence). This CDR3 contains 15 residues. The CDR3 DNA sequence: TGTGCCAGCAGTACCACGGGACAGGGCACCGGGGGGCTGTTTTTT. Its protein is CASSTTGQGTGGLFF.

The chain couples TRBV28 to TRBJ1-4, with 7 bases matching TRBD1. V was clipped by 7 bases and J by 8 bases; unmatched bases: 10. The CDR3 totals 14 residues. The germline V gene has CDR1 MDHEN and CDR2 SYDVKM. The CDR3 DNA reads TGTGCCAGCACCCTAGGGGGCAGAGAAGAAAAACTGTTTTTT. This translates into CASTLGGREEKLFF.

This clone was seen once. The rearrangement joins TRBV7-2 to TRBJ1-5; D possibly corresponds to TRBD1 (6 bases). V was trimmed by 5 bases and J by 2 bases, leaving 13 bases between them. The CDR3 totals 15 residues. Per germline, CDR1 SGHTA and CDR2 FQGNSA. This CDR3 is CASSTYRVRNQPQHF. In DNA form, the CDR3 reads TGTGCCAGCAGCACCTACAGGGTTCGCAATCAGCCCCAGCATTTT.

This clone appeared a single time. The chain joins TRBV30 to TRBJ1-2, with D possibly matching TRBD1 (6 bases). CDR1 is GTSNPN and CDR2 is SVGIG in the germline V gene (reference sequence). The CDR3 covers 18 residues. The V gene lost 2 bases and the J gene lost 6 bases, with 28 bases spanning the gap. As DNA, the CDR3 is TGTGCCTGGAGTCCCTCGCGGTCCACAGCAGGGGATTTCCATGGCTACACCTTC. Translated, it gives CAWSPSRSTAGDFHGYTF.

V is TRBV7-9 and J is TRBJ1-4, with 8 bases aligning to TRBD1. Unmatched junction bases numbered 11, after V lost 5 bases and J lost 3 bases. The CDR3 is 17 residues long. Per the germline V gene, CDR1 is SEHNR and CDR2 is FQNEAQ (reference sequence). The CDR3 spells CASSRLGQGTSNEKLFF. The CDR3 DNA reads as TGTGCCAGCAGCCGACTCGGACAGGGAACGTCTAATGAAAAACTGTTTTTT.

About this clone: The CDR3 does not close with the conserved phenylalanine or tryptophan, likely indicating a read error. For the CDR3, the DNA is TGTGCCATGGGGCTAGCGGGCAACTACGAGCAGTACTCC. It codes for CAMGLAGNYEQYS. The chain links TRBV5-4 to TRBJ2-7, with TRBD2 matching over 8 bases. V was clipped by 9 bases and J by 3 bases; unmatched bases: 8. Germline values: CDR1 SGHNT, CDR2 YYREEE (reference sequence). The CDR3 loop spans 13 amino acids.

V usage is TRBV19 and J usage is TRBJ1-5; TRBD1 matches 7 bases. The CDR3 spans 13 residues. The junction had 6 bases not matched to a gene; V was cut back by 7 bases and J by 6 bases. CDR1 is LNHDA, CDR2 SQIVND, per germline (reference sequence). Here the CDR3 reads CASTGQATQPQHF. Here the CDR3 DNA reads TGTGCCAGTACCGGACAGGCTACTCAGCCCCAGCATTTT.

V gene TRBV28 combines with J gene TRBJ1-6; 7 nucleotides align to TRBD1. Per germline, CDR1 MDHEN and CDR2 SYDVKM. The CDR3 has 14 residues. The V segment lost 10 bases and the J segment 10 bases; nucleotides outside the gene matches: 13. The CDR3 DNA sequence: TGTGCCATTTCGTGGAGGGGGCAGGGGTCACCCCTCCACTTT. This translates into CAISWRGQGSPLHF.

V usage is TRBV10-3 and J usage is TRBJ2-3; 8 bases are a match to TRBD2. The V gene end was trimmed by 6 bases and the J gene end by 0 bases; junction bases not matched to a gene: 8. Germline loops: CDR1 ENHRY, CDR2 SYGVKD. CDR3 length: 16 amino acids. Here the CDR3 DNA reads TGTGCCATCAGCTCCTTAACGGGAGGGAGCACAGATACGCAGTATTTT. This gives the protein CAISSLTGGSTDTQYF.

With regard to this clone: Within the sample, other DNA sequences also encode this same CDR3. The gene calls are TRBV19 and TRBJ2-5; no definite D call. The germline V gene encodes CDR1 LNHDA and CDR2 SQIVND (reference sequence). V was pared by 3 bases and J by 6 bases, with 14 bases between. This CDR3 has 14 residues. Written as DNA, the CDR3 is TGTGCCAGTAGTATCGAGGCGGCGGAGAAGACCCAGTACTTC. It encodes CASSIEAAEKTQYF. Together with reference TRBV19 and TRBJ2-5, the CDR3 gives the full variable domain: DGGITQSPKYLFRKEGQNVTLSCEQNLNHDAMYWYRQDPGQGLRLIYYSQIVNDFQKGDIAEGYSVSREKKESFPLTVTSAQKNPTAFYLCASSIEAAEKTQYFGPGTRLLVL.

The DNA of the CDR3 is TGTGCCAGTAGCCCCCCGGCGGGCCTCTATACGCAGTATTTT. Translating gives CASSPPAGLYTQYF. The gene calls are TRBV19 and TRBJ2-3, with D perhaps matching TRBD2 (5 bases). The CDR3 length is 14 residues. Germline-derived CDR1 and CDR2 are LNHDA and SQIVND (reference sequence). Trimming shortened V by 6 bases and J by 7 bases, and 17 bases separated the two germline ends.

In DNA, the CDR3 is TGTGCCAGCAGCTTGGCTCTAGCGGGAGGAAGAAATGAGCAGTTCTTC. Amino acids: CASSLALAGGRNEQFF. The gene calls are TRBV5-4 and TRBJ2-1; 11 bases line up with TRBD2. CDR1 is SGHNT, CDR2 YYREEE, per germline (reference sequence). The CDR3 is made up of 16 amino acids. V dropped 0 bases and J dropped 7; count of bases not matched to a gene: 6. Full variable domain (missing parts from reference TRBV5-4 and TRBJ2-1): ETGVTQSPTHLIKTRGQQVTLRCSSQSGHNTVSWYQQALGQGPQFIFQYYREEENGRGNFPPRFSGLQFPNYSSELNVNALELDDSALYLCASSLALAGGRNEQFFGPGTRLTVL.

The genes are TRBV10-2 and TRBJ2-7; 9 bases agree with TRBD1. This CDR3 has 16 residues. CDR1 WSHSY and CDR2 SAAADI come from the germline V gene. V was clipped by 6 bases and J by 5 bases; unmatched bases: 14. The CDR3 protein is CASRDPPGQGIHEQYF. The CDR3 region has the DNA TGCGCCAGCAGGGACCCCCCGGGACAGGGAATTCACGAGCAGTACTTC.

The V call is TRBV5-1, the J call TRBJ2-1, with TRBD2 matching 14 bases. The germline V gene encodes CDR1 SGHRS and CDR2 YFSETQ. With 2 bases clipped from V and 10 bases from J, the junction kept 8 bases outside the gene matches. The CDR3 runs to 16 residues. This CDR3 is CASSLPGLAGVGEQFF. CDR3 bases: TGCGCCAGCAGCTTACCGGGACTAGCGGGAGTTGGGGAGCAGTTCTTC.

The chain links TRBV6-4 to TRBJ1-2; D ambiguous. Between the trimmed V and J ends, which lost 0 bases and 9 bases, there was a span of 11 bases. The CDR3 has 13 amino acids. Germline lookup yields CDR1 MRHNA and CDR2 SNTAGT. CDR3 DNA sequence: TGTGCCAGCAGTGACTCCCCGCCCAGGAGCTACACCTTC. This encodes CASSDSPPRSYTF.

This clone was counted a few times. The chain has TRBV19 and TRBJ2-3, with TRBD1 identical over 11 bases. This CDR3 is 14 amino acids long. Germline CDR1 reads LNHDA; CDR2 reads SQIVND (reference sequence). V lost 6 bases to trimming and J lost 5 bases; unmatched junction nucleotides: 4. The chain's CDR3 is CASRPDRGQDTQYF. CDR3 DNA sequence: TGTGCCAGTAGGCCGGACAGGGGGCAAGATACGCAGTATTTT.

This clone was picked up one time. The rearrangement joins TRBV6-6 to TRBJ1-3; 7 nucleotides line up with TRBD1. Germline CDR1 and CDR2: MNHNY and SVGAGI (reference sequence). CDR3 length: 12 residues. V trimming: 6 bases; J trimming: 8 bases; junction bases outside the gene matches: 4. The CDR3, as DNA: TGTGCCAGCAGCAGACAGGGAGACACCATATATTTT. This codes for CASSRQGDTIYF.

The rearrangement links TRBV7-7 to TRBJ2-2; maybe TRBD2 (6 bases). V was clipped by 2 bases and J by 7 bases, with 11 bases between them. The CDR3 spans 14 residues. Looked up from germline, CDR1 is SSHAT and CDR2 is FNYEAQ (reference sequence). For the CDR3, the DNA is TGTGCCAGCAGCTTACGGCGGGATAGCGGGGAGCTGTTTTTT. Translated, it gives CASSLRRDSGELFF.

The chain has TRBV30 and TRBJ1-1; D gene uncertain. Germline loops: CDR1 GTSNPN, CDR2 SVGIG (reference sequence). CDR3 length: 13 amino acids. With 3 bases removed from V and 1 base from J, the gap between germline ends came to 9 bases. The CDR3 loop reads CAWSRAGNTEAFF. Written as DNA, the CDR3 is TGTGCCTGGAGCCGAGCCGGGAACACTGAAGCTTTCTTT.

Written as DNA, the CDR3 is TGTGCCAGCAGCCCCGCCAGGGGGCGAAACAATGAGCAGTTCTTC. Translated: CASSPARGRNNEQFF. This sequence joins TRBV7-7 and TRBJ2-1, with 8 nucleotides matching TRBD1. V shed 5 bases, J shed 5 bases, and the junction held 8 bases outside the gene matches. Germline CDR1 is SSHAT and CDR2 is FNYEAQ (reference sequence). There are 15 residues in the CDR3.

In this sample, this clone turned up a few times. The chain combines TRBV5-1 with TRBJ2-5; no reliable D call. Germline V gene lookup returns CDR1 SGHRS and CDR2 YFSETQ. The CDR3 has 11 residues. V was pared by 2 bases and J by 4 bases, with 3 bases between. CDR3 sequence reads: CASSFGETQYF. As DNA, the CDR3 is TGCGCCAGCAGCTTCGGAGAGACCCAGTACTTC.

The chain combines TRBV10-3 with TRBJ1-1, with a tentative D call TRBD1 (5 bases). Germline values: CDR1 ENHRY, CDR2 SYGVKD. CDR3 length equals 13 residues. Trimming took off 3 bases at V and 6 bases at J, with 11 bases between the two ends. In DNA form, the CDR3 reads TGTGCCATCAGTGATGGGGGGAGCCCTGAAGCTTTCTTT. This gives the protein CAISDGGSPEAFF.

This clone showed up just once. The rearrangement links TRBV19 to TRBJ1-5; possible D gene TRBD1, 5 bases. CDR1 and CDR2 (germline): LNHDA, SQIVND (reference sequence). Trimming took off 8 bases at V and 6 bases at J, with 20 bases between the two ends. The CDR3 runs to 15 residues. CDR3 loop: CASGWGRAGGQPQHF. Here the CDR3 DNA reads TGTGCCAGTGGGTGGGGCAGGGCAGGCGGTCAGCCCCAGCATTTT.

The chain couples TRBV6-5 to TRBJ1-1; TRBD1 might be the D (6 bases). The CDR3 sequence is 14 residues long. Trimming took off 5 bases at V and 5 bases at J, with 15 bases between the two ends. CDR1 is MNHEY, CDR2 SVGAGI, per germline. In nucleotides, the CDR3 is TGTGCCAGCAGTCGAAACAGGGACGGGACTGAAGCTTTCTTT. It yields the protein CASSRNRDGTEAFF.

The chain recombines TRBV18 with TRBJ1-1, with 9 bases lining up with TRBD1. Germline CDR1 and CDR2: KGHSH and LQKENI. This CDR3 is 15 amino acids long. With 6 bases clipped from V and 1 base from J, the junction kept 6 bases outside the gene matches. Here the CDR3 reads CASSEQGATNTEAFF. The CDR3 bases are TGTGCCAGCTCCGAACAGGGGGCCACGAACACTGAAGCTTTCTTT.